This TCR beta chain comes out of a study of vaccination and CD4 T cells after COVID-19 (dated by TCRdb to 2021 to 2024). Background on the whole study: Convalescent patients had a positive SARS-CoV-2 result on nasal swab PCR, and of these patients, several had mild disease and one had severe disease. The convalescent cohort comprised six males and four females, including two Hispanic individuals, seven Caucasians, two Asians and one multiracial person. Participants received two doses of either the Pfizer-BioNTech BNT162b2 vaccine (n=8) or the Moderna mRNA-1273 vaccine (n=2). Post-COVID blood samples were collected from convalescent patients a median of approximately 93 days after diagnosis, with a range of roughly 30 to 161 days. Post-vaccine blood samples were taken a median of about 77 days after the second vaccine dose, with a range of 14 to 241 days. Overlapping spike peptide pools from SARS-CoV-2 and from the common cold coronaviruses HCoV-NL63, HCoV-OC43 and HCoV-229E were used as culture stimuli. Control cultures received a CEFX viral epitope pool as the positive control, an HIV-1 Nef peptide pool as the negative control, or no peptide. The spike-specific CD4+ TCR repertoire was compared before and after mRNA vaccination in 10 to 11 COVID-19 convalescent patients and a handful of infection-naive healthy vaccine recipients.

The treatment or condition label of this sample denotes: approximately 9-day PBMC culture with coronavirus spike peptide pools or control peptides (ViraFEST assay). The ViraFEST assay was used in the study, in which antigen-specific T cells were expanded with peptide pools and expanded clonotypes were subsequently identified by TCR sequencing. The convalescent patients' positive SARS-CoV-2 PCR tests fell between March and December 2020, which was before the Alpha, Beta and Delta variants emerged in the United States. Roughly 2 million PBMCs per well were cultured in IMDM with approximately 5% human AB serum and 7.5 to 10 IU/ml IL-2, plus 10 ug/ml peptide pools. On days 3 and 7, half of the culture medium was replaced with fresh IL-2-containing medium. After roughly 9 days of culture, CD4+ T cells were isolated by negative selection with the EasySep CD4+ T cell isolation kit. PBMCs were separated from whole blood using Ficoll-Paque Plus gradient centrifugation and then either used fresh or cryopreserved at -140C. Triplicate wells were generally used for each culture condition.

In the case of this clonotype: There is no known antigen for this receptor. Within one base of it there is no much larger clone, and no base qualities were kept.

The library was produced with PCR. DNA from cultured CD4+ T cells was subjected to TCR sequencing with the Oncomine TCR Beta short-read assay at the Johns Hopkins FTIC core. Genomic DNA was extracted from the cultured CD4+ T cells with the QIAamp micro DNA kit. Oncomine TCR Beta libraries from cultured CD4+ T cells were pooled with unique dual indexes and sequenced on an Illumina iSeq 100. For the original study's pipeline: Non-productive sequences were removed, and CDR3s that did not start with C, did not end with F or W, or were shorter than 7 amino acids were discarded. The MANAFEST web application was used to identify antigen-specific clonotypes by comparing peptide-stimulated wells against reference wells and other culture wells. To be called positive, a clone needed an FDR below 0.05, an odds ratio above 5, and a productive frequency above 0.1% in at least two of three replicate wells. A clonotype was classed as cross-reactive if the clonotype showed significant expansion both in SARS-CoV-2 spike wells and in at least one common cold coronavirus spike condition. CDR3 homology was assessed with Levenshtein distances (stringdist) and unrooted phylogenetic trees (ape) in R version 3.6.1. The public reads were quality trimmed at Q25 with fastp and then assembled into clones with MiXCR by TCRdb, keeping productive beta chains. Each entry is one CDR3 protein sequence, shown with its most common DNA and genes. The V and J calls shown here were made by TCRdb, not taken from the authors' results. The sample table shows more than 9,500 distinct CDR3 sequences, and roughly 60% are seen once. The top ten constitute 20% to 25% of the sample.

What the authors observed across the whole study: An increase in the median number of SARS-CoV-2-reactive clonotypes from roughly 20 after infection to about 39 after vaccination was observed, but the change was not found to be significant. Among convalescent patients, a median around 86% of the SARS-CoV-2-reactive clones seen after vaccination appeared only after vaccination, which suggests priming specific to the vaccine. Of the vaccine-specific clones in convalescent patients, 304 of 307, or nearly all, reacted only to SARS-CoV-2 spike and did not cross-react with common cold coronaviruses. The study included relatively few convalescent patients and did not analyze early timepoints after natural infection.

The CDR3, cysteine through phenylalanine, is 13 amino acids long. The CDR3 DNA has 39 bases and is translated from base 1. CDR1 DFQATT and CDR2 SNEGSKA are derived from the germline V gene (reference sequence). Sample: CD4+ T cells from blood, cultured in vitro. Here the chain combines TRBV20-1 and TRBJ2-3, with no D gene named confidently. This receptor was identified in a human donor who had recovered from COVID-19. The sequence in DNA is TGCAGGTGTTCAGCACTTCGCACAGATACGCAGTATTTT. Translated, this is CRCSALRTDTQYF.